The sequence of this TCR beta chain was determined in a study of a mutant IDH1 vaccine in newly diagnosed glioma (dated by TCRdb to about 2021). About the investigation overall: Eight vaccinations were administered to patients in weeks 1, 3, 5, 7, 11, 15, 19 and 23, corresponding to visits V03 through V10. Peripheral blood samples were drawn at six visits, namely V03 (baseline), V05, V07, V10, V12 and V13. Longitudinal TCRB deep sequencing was performed for fewer than 30 treated patients wherever samples were available for exploratory analyses. In the chemotherapy-containing groups, vaccination started alongside temozolomide cycles, whereas in patients who had radiotherapy alone it started 4-6 weeks after radiotherapy. Of the 30 to 35 treated patients, roughly 60% were male and 37.5% were female, and a mean age of approximately 40 years was recorded. Before enrollment, patients had received standard therapy of radiotherapy alone, temozolomide alone, or radiochemotherapy with temozolomide; most received the combination. Broad study findings and their caveats: The authors noted that analyses of patient blood samples could not be reproduced because of sample limitations. Availability determined which PBMC samples were chosen for TCRB deep sequencing. Changes in the top peripheral T cell clonotypes picked up by TCRB sequencing did not appear to be linked to pseudoprogression. Across multiple MHC alleles, vaccine-induced immune responses were seen in approximately 93% of patients.

The junction shows trimming of 5 bases on V and 7 bases on J, plus 11 bases between the germline ends. The cysteine opens and the phenylalanine closes a CDR3 of 13 amino acids. Of the read, only the CDR3 DNA is kept; its 39 bases are in frame from base 1. Reading the germline V gene (reference sequence) gives CDR1 LNHDA and CDR2 SQIVND. The library came from the immunoSEQ multiplex PCR assay. The hsTCRB Kit was used according to the manufacturer's protocol to amplify rearranged TCR beta chain sequences. Sequencing of TCRB libraries was carried out on an Illumina MiSeq. As for the original processing: Demultiplexing, trimming and gene mapping were performed with the kit vendor's proprietary platform. As stored in TCRdb, this immuneACCESS dataset retains in-frame rearrangements with V and J assigned. A fraction of the clones does not appear; measured against another copy, unresolved V genes explain less than half of the discrepancy, and the remainder lacks a known reason. The V and J calls and clone size are taken from that table; D and trimming were inferred from the DNA. This sample gives tens of thousands of clones in total; approximately 80% of them show up just once. The biggest ten clones account for approximately 9.5% of the sample.

The sample's time point label is to be understood as: week 11, during vaccination. Every vaccine dose consisted of 300 ug of a 20-mer mutant IDH1 peptide in Montanide, administered subcutaneously together with topical imiquimod. Newly diagnosed WHO grade 3 or 4 IDH1-mutant astrocytomas showing loss of nuclear ATRX were present in the donors. The samples were drawn from NOA16, a multicentre, single-arm, open-label phase I trial in Germany that tested a mutant IDH1 peptide vaccine in humans for the first time. The DNeasy Blood and Tissue Kit was used to extract genomic DNA from EDTA blood for TCRB sequencing. As for this clone: What this receptor recognizes is not known. Nothing much larger sits one base from this clone, and base qualities are not available.

Source: PBMCs, taken from a glioma patient whose treatment included an IDH1 peptide vaccine. This sequence originates from a woman between 18 and 30 years old with glioma. The chain joins TRBV19 to TRBJ2-2, and TRBD2 may be the D gene, going by 6 matching bases. This receptor has the CDR3 CASSPQGGGELFF. The bases read TGTGCCAGTAGTCCGCAGGGAGGCGGGGAGCTGTTTTTT. Extended through the reference TRBV19 and TRBJ2-2 proteins, this CDR3 yields the full variable domain: DGGITQSPKYLFRKEGQNVTLSCEQNLNHDAMYWYRQDPGQGLRLIYYSQIVNDFQKGDIAEGYSVSREKKESFPLTVTSAQKNPTAFYLCASSPQGGGELFFGEGSRLTVL.